This T cell receptor beta chain was found in a study of blood T cell repertoires in COVID-19. Trimming cost V 3 bases and J 5 bases, with 4 bases left between them. Germline CDR1 is WNHNN and CDR2 is SYGVQD (reference sequence). This CDR3 has 12 amino acids. Generated by immunoSEQ multiplex PCR, the TCRdb table keeps only in-frame clones and is missing some. Among some 490,000 clones listed, approximately 86% were seen once. The rearrangement links TRBV10-1 to TRBJ2-2; D remains unclear. The TCR sequence derives from a woman aged 55-70 years who had recovered from COVID-19. Sequencing input: PBMCs or T cells enriched from blood (not recorded which). DNA for the CDR3: TGCGCCAGCAGTGATAATACCGGGGAGCTGTTTTTT. Residues: CASSDNTGELFF.